Presented here are 14 T cell receptor beta chains from one specimen sequenced in a study of OX40 agonist ivuxolimab in advanced cancers. Sequencing used immunoSEQ multiplex PCR; TCRdb keeps in-frame clones, though not all of them. The repertoire includes 60,000 to 85,000 clones, approximately 84% of them detected once, and under 8.5% sits in the top ten. The source material was CD4+ or CD8+ T cells sorted from blood, sampled in a trial of the OX40 agonist ivuxolimab. These TCRs come from an adult with an advanced solid tumor such as melanoma, head and neck, liver or kidney cancer.

The rearrangement links TRBV5-1 to TRBJ1-1; D is unclear. Germline lookup yields CDR1 SGHRS and CDR2 YFSETQ. The germline V and J ends were trimmed by 2 bases and 4 bases, with 9 bases remaining between them. The CDR3 runs 13 residues. The CDR3 nucleotides are TGCGCCAGCAGCTTAAGGGCGGCCACTGAAGCTTTCTTT. Translated: CASSLRAATEAFF.

The V and J genes are TRBV5-1 and TRBJ1-4, with TRBD1 identical over 7 bases. The CDR3 is 16 residues long. The V and J ends lost 1 base and 0 bases, in that order; junction bases with no gene match: 3. Germline loops: CDR1 SGHRS, CDR2 YFSETQ. The CDR3 here is CASSLQGTATNEKLFF. The CDR3 nucleotides are TGCGCCAGCAGCTTGCAAGGGACAGCAACTAATGAAAAACTGTTTTTT.

The chain has TRBV6-5 and TRBJ1-2; D is uncertain. The V gene's germline CDR1 is MNHEY and CDR2 SVGAGI. The CDR3 has 14 residues. V was clipped by 2 bases and J by 4 bases, with 11 bases between them. This CDR3 reads CASSYGGQPYGYTF. The DNA of the CDR3 is TGTGCCAGCAGTTACGGAGGCCAGCCCTATGGCTACACCTTC.

The J gene is TRBJ2-1, the V gene TRBV2; the match to TRBD2 covers 12 bases. The CDR3 is made up of 12 amino acids. Germline CDR1 is SNHLY and CDR2 is FYNNEI. Trimming took 7 bases from V and 12 from J; bases not matched to a gene: 4. The CDR3 reads CASMTSGSVQFF. CDR3 DNA: TGTGCCAGCATGACTAGCGGGAGCGTGCAGTTCTTC.

The chain uses TRBV5-1 and TRBJ1-4; the D gene is possibly TRBD1 (6 bases). Germline CDR1 and CDR2: SGHRS and YFSETQ. The length of the CDR3 is 18 residues. V lost 0 bases and J lost 7, with 22 bases in between. The CDR3 sequence is CASSLGSSTGANREKLFF. The CDR3 DNA follows: TGCGCCAGCAGCTTGGGATCATCTACGGGGGCGAATCGTGAAAAACTGTTTTTT.

This clone was detected once. The CDR3 DNA reads as TGTGCCAGCAGCACCAGGGACCGAGGGAACTATGGCTACACCTTC. This encodes CASSTRDRGNYGYTF. The rearrangement joins TRBV5-4 to TRBJ1-2, with a possible D match to TRBD1 (5 bases). This CDR3 is built from 15 residues. Per germline, CDR1 SGHNT and CDR2 YYREEE (reference sequence). Trimming pared 4 bases from V and 2 bases from J, leaving 15 bases between.

The V gene is TRBV14, the J gene TRBJ1-4; D not resolved. Per the germline V gene, CDR1 is SGHDN and CDR2 is FVKESK. The CDR3 is 16 amino acids. Trimming shortened V by 1 base and J by 7 bases, and 16 bases separated the two germline ends. The CDR3 loop is CASSQGLSHVGEKLFF. For the CDR3, the DNA is TGTGCCAGCAGCCAAGGACTGTCCCACGTCGGTGAAAAACTGTTTTTT.

This clone was observed a handful of times. V usage is TRBV7-9 and J usage is TRBJ1-1; no reliable D call. V shed 5 bases and J shed 11 bases, with 18 bases lying between them. CDR1 is SEHNR, CDR2 FQNEAQ, per germline (reference sequence). The CDR3 consists of 13 residues. In DNA form, the CDR3 reads TGTGCCAGCAGCCGAATTGGCGGGGAAGGGGCTTTCTTT. Its protein product is CASSRIGGEGAFF.

This clone was picked up a small number of times. The chain links TRBV5-6 to TRBJ1-2, with TRBD1 as a possible D gene (5 bases). From germline, CDR1 is SGHDT and CDR2 YYEEEE. V was clipped by 4 bases and J by 8 bases, with 18 bases between them. The CDR3 consists of 14 residues. The CDR3 here is CASSEWRQGHGYTF. The CDR3 nucleotides are TGTGCCAGCAGCGAATGGAGGCAGGGTCACGGCTACACCTTC.

The chain has TRBV5-6 and TRBJ2-5; 7 bases fit TRBD1. The J call may be faulty, since TRBJ2-7 better matches the DNA end. The CDR3 has 14 amino acids. Germline assignment: CDR1 SGHDT and CDR2 YYEEEE. CDR3 sequence reads: CASRPTGVGYEQYF. The CDR3 bases are TGTGCCAGCAGGCCTACAGGGGTAGGCTACGAGCAGTACTTC.

V usage is TRBV29-1 and J usage is TRBJ1-5; D gene unclear. The V end lost 4 bases, the J end lost 0 bases, and 13 bases lay between the germline ends. Germline V gene lookup returns CDR1 SQVTM and CDR2 ANQGSEA. This CDR3 is 15 amino acids long. In DNA form, the CDR3 reads TGCAGCGTTGTCGAATCGGGCCATAGCAATCAGCCCCAGCATTTT. Its translation: CSVVESGHSNQPQHF.

The V gene is TRBV11-2, the J gene TRBJ1-1, with D unresolved. This CDR3 comprises 13 residues. CDR1 and CDR2 (germline): SGHAT, FQNNGV. V shed 5 bases and J shed 10 bases, with 17 bases lying between them. The CDR3 sequence is CASSKDGPGGAFF. CDR3 nucleotides: TGTGCCAGCAGCAAAGATGGACCGGGCGGAGCTTTCTTT.

The table lists this clone with a count of one. This chain uses TRBV7-2 with TRBJ1-2; D gene unclear. There are 13 residues in the CDR3. The germline CDR1 and CDR2 sequences are SGHTA and FQGNSA. With 4 bases removed from V and 6 bases from J, the gap between germline ends came to 12 bases. CDR3 residues: CASSSMYADGYTF. The CDR3 DNA reads TGTGCCAGCAGCTCGATGTACGCGGATGGCTACACCTTC.

This clone came up once. This chain joins TRBV28 and TRBJ1-5; D is undetermined. Between the trimmed V and J ends, which lost 5 bases and 4 bases, there was a span of 3 bases. The CDR3 extends over 11 amino acids. Germline V gives CDR1 MDHEN, CDR2 SYDVKM. The chain's CDR3 is CASSPNQPQHF. The CDR3 DNA sequence: TGTGCCAGCAGTCCGAATCAGCCCCAGCATTTT. Together with reference TRBV28 and TRBJ1-5, the CDR3 gives the full variable domain: DVKVTQSSRYLVKRTGEKVFLECVQDMDHENMFWYRQDPGLGLRLIYFSYDVKMKEKGDIPEGYSVSREKKERFSLILESASTNQTSMYLCASSPNQPQHFGDGTRLSIL.